The sequence of this TCR beta chain was determined in a study of T cell responses to AZD1222 COVID-19 vaccine. Sequenced by immunoSEQ multiplex PCR; TCRdb stores in-frame clones only, minus some. The table shows some 180,000 clones, with approximately 94% occurring only once. The CDR3 runs 13 residues. Trimming shortened V by 6 bases and J by 7 bases, and 13 bases separated the two germline ends. CDR1 SGHTA and CDR2 FQGTGA come from the germline V gene. Study-wide points: Repertoire sampling happened only post peak T cell response.

A word on this clone: Its antigen is undetermined.

This material consisted of peripheral blood, taken 28 days after the second dose of the MenACWY control vaccine. The clonotype was recovered from an adult who received the MenACWY meningococcal vaccine as a control. The chain combines TRBV7-3 with TRBJ2-1; the D gene is possibly TRBD2 (6 bases). CDR3 residues: CASSGTDFNEQFF. The CDR3 coding sequence is TGTGCCAGCAGTGGGACTGATTTTAATGAGCAGTTCTTC.